Listed below are T cell receptor beta chains from one sample, sequenced in a study of T cells in Graves' hyperthyroidism and ophthalmopathy. Using its own MiXCR run on the multiplex PCR reads, TCRdb lists one record per CDR3 protein. This table has 370,000 or so distinct CDR3 sequences, approximately 14% appearing once. Sequencing was carried out using blood. The receptors here all came from a woman younger than 30 with Graves' hyperthyroidism that later progressed to Graves' ophthalmopathy. CDR3s include the opening cysteine and the closing phenylalanine or tryptophan. Each record gives: clone size, V gene, J gene, D gene, CDR3 DNA, CDR3 protein. D genes are given only for firm matches. Clone sizes are given selectively: once, few, many, or a class where the clone is expanded.

many	TRBV28	TRBJ2-7	.	TGTGCCAGCAGTTCCCGCGTGAGGGGGGACTACGAGCAGTACTTC	CASSSRVRGDYEQYF
.	TRBV7-6	TRBJ2-7	TRBD2	TGTGCCAGCAGCCAACTGCTAGCGGGAGTTCACGAGCAGTACTTC	CASSQLLAGVHEQYF
few	TRBV28	TRBJ2-7	.	TGTGCCAGCAGTTCTATCCGGGACATAGACTACGAGCAGTACTTC	CASSSIRDIDYEQYF
few	TRBV7-2	TRBJ1-5	.	TGTGCCAGCAGCTTAGAACCCGAGGGACTATACAATCAGCCCCTGCATTTT	CASSLEPEGLYNQPLHF
many	TRBV6-2/TRBV6-3	TRBJ2-1	.	TGTGCCAGCAGCCACAGACAGGATTACAATGAGCAGTTCTTC	CASSHRQDYNEQFF
many	TRBV2	TRBJ2-1	TRBD2	TGTGCCAGCAGTAATCCCGGGACTAGCGGGCAGTTCTTC	CASSNPGTSGQFF
few	TRBV20-1	TRBJ2-1	TRBD2	TGCAGTGCTAGAGATCGGGGACTAGCCATCAACAATGAGCAGTTCTTC	CSARDRGLAINNEQFF
many	TRBV13	TRBJ2-3	TRBD2	TGTGCCAGCAGCTCGCTGAGTCGGAGGGAGGGAAGCACAGATACGCAGTATTTT	CASSSLSRREGSTDTQYF
few	TRBV3-1	TRBJ2-5	TRBD2	TGTGCCAGCAGCCCGGGACTAGCGGGAGGCCGGGAGACCCAGTACTTC	CASSPGLAGGRETQYF
many	TRBV20-1	TRBJ2-7	TRBD1	TGCAGCCCGGGACAGGGGTCCAACGAGCAGTACTTC	CSPGQGSNEQYF
.	TRBV30	TRBJ2-5	.	TGTGCCTGGAGTCTTGGCGCACGGGCCCAGTACTTC	CAWSLGARAQYF
many	TRBV27	TRBJ2-7	.	TGTGCCAGCCACGGGCGATTAGAATACGAGCAGTACTTC	CASHGRLEYEQYF
many	TRBV28	TRBJ2-7	TRBD1	TGTGCCAGCAGTTTTTACAGGGGCGAGCAGTACTTC	CASSFYRGEQYF
.	TRBV12-3/TRBV12-4	TRBJ2-1	TRBD1	TGTGCCAGCAGTTTCGACAGGGGTATTAGGCAGTTCTTC	CASSFDRGIRQFF
many	TRBV2	TRBJ2-1	TRBD2	TGTGCCAGCAGTGGCCCCGGGACTAGCGTGTACAATGAGCAGTTCTTC	CASSGPGTSVYNEQFF
.	TRBV28	TRBJ2-5	.	TGTGCCAGCAGTTTGGGGGACGGGAAAGAGACCCAGTACTTC	CASSLGDGKETQYF
.	TRBV20-1	TRBJ2-4	TRBD2	TGCAGTGCTAGAGAGAGCTACCTAGCGGGAGTGAAGAGGGCCAAAAACATTCAGTACTTC	CSARESYLAGVKRAKNIQYF
many	TRBV27	TRBJ2-1	TRBD2	TGTGCCAGCAGCCAGCGGGAGGGCCTGTCCTACAATGAGCAGTTCTTC	CASSQREGLSYNEQFF
.	TRBV6-6	TRBJ2-2	.	TGTGCCAGCAGTTACCTCTTTAGCGGCCAGAACACCGGGGAGCTGTTTTTT	CASSYLFSGQNTGELFF
.	TRBV14	TRBJ2-7	TRBD2	TGTGCCAGCAGCCAAGCACCCGGGAGGGTCTACGAGCAGTACTTC	CASSQAPGRVYEQYF
few	TRBV27	TRBJ2-1	TRBD2	TGTGCCAGCAGTTCCAGGCTAGCGGGACAGTACAATGAGCAGTTCTTC	CASSSRLAGQYNEQFF
once	TRBV4-1	TRBJ2-5	TRBD1	TGCGCCAGCAGCCAAGGCCAGGGGGAAGGAGAGACCCAGTACTTC	CASSQGQGEGETQYF
.	TRBV6-1	TRBJ2-3	TRBD1	TGTGCCACCGGGACAGAATTAGAGAACACAGATACGCAGTATTTT	CATGTELENTDTQYF
.	TRBV28	TRBJ2-1	.	TGTGCCAGCAGCAACCCCAGGGCCTCCTACAATGAGCAGTTCTTC	CASSNPRASYNEQFF
few	TRBV6-1	TRBJ1-5	.	TGTGCCAGCAGTGAAGCCCGTCTAAGAGATAGCAATCAGCCCCAGCATTTT	CASSEARLRDSNQPQHF
many	TRBV28	TRBJ2-1	TRBD2	TGTGCCAGCAGCGCCGGGGGGAGCTCCTACAATGAGCAGTTCTTC	CASSAGGSSYNEQFF
.	TRBV2	TRBJ2-1	.	TGTGCCAGCAGTGAAATCCGCTACAATGAGCAGTTCTTC	CASSEIRYNEQFF
.	TRBV5-1	TRBJ2-1	TRBD2	TGCGCCAGCAGCTTAACGATTATAGGGACTAGCGGGAGCAATGAGCAGTTCTTC	CASSLTIIGTSGSNEQFF
few	TRBV7-2	TRBJ2-1	TRBD2	TGTGCCAGCAGCCCCCGGACTAGCGGGATTTCGTATGAGCAGTTCTTC	CASSPRTSGISYEQFF
.	TRBV5-6	TRBJ2-3	.	TGTGCCAGCAGCTTGGCCAGAACAGGCCGCTTGACAGATACGCAGTATTTT	CASSLARTGRLTDTQYF
.	TRBV25-1	TRBJ1-1	.	TGTGCCAGCCAGGGGAACACTGAAGCTTTCTTT	CASQGNTEAFF
many	TRBV5-8	TRBJ1-2	.	TGTGCCAGCAGCTTGGTACAGTCGGAGGGCTACACCTTC	CASSLVQSEGYTF
few	TRBV7-2	TRBJ2-7	.	TGTGCCAGCAGCCAGACAGGAATCCAAACTGGGGACTACGAGCAGTACTTC	CASSQTGIQTGDYEQYF
many	TRBV3-1	TRBJ2-5	.	TGTGCCAGCAGCCAAGCGGACTATGACCTCCTGGCCCAGTACTTC	CASSQADYDLLAQYF
few	TRBV6-1	TRBJ2-7	.	TGTGCCAGCAGTGAAGCTATGCTCAGGGGGGGGCTAGCCTACGAGCAGTACTTC	CASSEAMLRGGLAYEQYF
.	TRBV7-6	TRBJ2-1	TRBD2	TGTGCCAGCAGCTTAGGGACTAGCGGCGGTTACAATGAGCAGTTCTTC	CASSLGTSGGYNEQFF
many	TRBV30	TRBJ2-1	TRBD2	TGTGCCTGGGTAGCGGGACGGTACAATGAGCAGTTCTTC	CAWVAGRYNEQFF
few	TRBV2	TRBJ2-3	TRBD2	TGTGCCAGCAGTACATACCTAGCGGGAACAGATACGCAGTATTTT	CASSTYLAGTDTQYF
many	TRBV20-1	TRBJ1-1	.	TGCAGTGCCTCGGGCCAATCGGACACTGAAGCTTTCTTT	CSASGQSDTEAFF
.	TRBV12-3/TRBV12-4	TRBJ2-7	TRBD2	TGTGCCAGCAGTGCCCGACTAGCGGGAGCCTACGAGCAGTACTTC	CASSARLAGAYEQYF
.	TRBV7-6	TRBJ2-3	TRBD2	TGTGCCAGCAGCTTCGCTAGCGGGACCACAGATACGCAGTATTTT	CASSFASGTTDTQYF
.	TRBV9	TRBJ2-7	TRBD1	TGTGCCAGCAGCGCCCGACAGGGGGATCGGGACGAGCAGTACTTC	CASSARQGDRDEQYF
few	TRBV5-1	TRBJ2-1	.	TGCGCCAGCAGCTTGGGGGCAGGGCAGATATGGCAGTTCTTC	CASSLGAGQIWQFF
.	TRBV7-9	TRBJ1-1	.	TGTGCCAGCAGCTTACCGCCGGACAGGAACACTGAAGCTTTCTTT	CASSLPPDRNTEAFF
many	TRBV7-9	TRBJ2-2	.	TGTGCCAGCAGCACCGGGACAACGAACACCGGGGAGCTGTTTTTT	CASSTGTTNTGELFF
few	TRBV14	TRBJ2-1	.	TGTGCCAGCAGCCAACTAGGGGCACAGTTCTTC	CASSQLGAQFF
many	TRBV19	TRBJ1-5	.	TGTGCCAGTAGTATTGGGGGAGGGCGTAATCAGCCCCAGCATTTT	CASSIGGGRNQPQHF
many	TRBV28	TRBJ2-3	.	TGTGCCAGCAGTTTGGGAGAAGCAGATACGCAGTATTTT	CASSLGEADTQYF
.	TRBV7-2	TRBJ2-5	TRBD2	TGTGCCAGCAGTCCGTGGCCAGCGGGAGCAGAGACCCAGTACTTC	CASSPWPAGAETQYF
few	TRBV24-1	TRBJ2-2	.	TGTGCCACCAGCGGAGGTTTTGCCGGGGAGCTGTTTTTT	CATSGGFAGELFF
.	TRBV7-2	TRBJ2-2	TRBD2	TGTGCCAGCAGCTCATCAGGACTAGCGGGGTTCCGGGGGAACACCGGGGAGCTGTTTTTT	CASSSSGLAGFRGNTGELFF